These T cell receptor beta chains were read from a single sample in a study of T cell responses to AZD1222 COVID-19 vaccine. Libraries were prepared by immunoSEQ multiplex PCR; TCRdb keeps only in-frame clonotypes and omits some of them. The sample contains around 95,000 clones, about 87% of which appear only once. The starting material was peripheral blood, obtained on day 0 of AZD1222 vaccination. Receptors originate from an adult in good health. CDR3s include the opening cysteine and the closing phenylalanine or tryptophan. D genes are given only for firm matches. Expanded clones are given a class, and other clones once, few, many or no size at all.

j_call	clone_size	v_call	d_call	cdr3_nt	cdr3_aa
TRBJ1-1	.	TRBV7-9	.	TGTGCCAGCAGCTCCAAAGCCAACACTGAAGCTTTCTTT	CASSSKANTEAFF
TRBJ1-2	.	TRBV29-1	.	TGCAGCGTTGTTATCAACGCAGGGACGGGCTATGGCTACACCTTC	CSVVINAGTGYGYTF
TRBJ2-7	.	TRBV3-1/TRBV3-2	.	TGTGCCAGCAGCCAAGTTTGGTCTACTTTCGCTTCCTACGAGCAGTACTTC	CASSQVWSTFASYEQYF
TRBJ2-1	once	TRBV4-1	TRBD2	TGCGCCAGCAGCCAGGGACTAGCCCGACGGGCCTACAATGAGCAGTTCTTC	CASSQGLARRAYNEQFF
TRBJ1-1	.	TRBV4-1	.	TGCGCCAGCAGCCAAGGTCTCATGGCTTCGGAAGCTTTCTTT	CASSQGLMASEAFF
TRBJ1-1	.	TRBV13	.	TGTGCCAGCAGCTTATCTCGGAATGGATGGGGGGATAGCACTGAAGCTTTCTTT	CASSLSRNGWGDSTEAFF
TRBJ2-7	few	TRBV19	.	TGTGCCAGTAGTCACTCGCAAGCCTACGAGCAGTACTTC	CASSHSQAYEQYF
TRBJ2-7	.	TRBV29-1	.	TGCAGCGGGCTTCGGGGGTCCGAGCAGTACTTC	CSGLRGSEQYF
TRBJ2-2	.	TRBV3-1/TRBV3-2	TRBD2	TGTGCCAGCAGCCTAGCGGGAGGGAACACCGGGGAGCTGTTTTTT	CASSLAGGNTGELFF
TRBJ2-7	.	TRBV29-1	.	TGCAGCGTTGGTTGGGAAGAGCAGTACTTC	CSVGWEEQYF
TRBJ2-7	.	TRBV10-3	TRBD1	TGTGCCATCAACGAAGGACAGGGGACCTCCTACGAGCAGTACTTC	CAINEGQGTSYEQYF
TRBJ1-5	.	TRBV24-1	TRBD1	TGTGCCACGTCCCCGGGACAGGGGACCTCGTGGTATCAGCCCCAGCATTTT	CATSPGQGTSWYQPQHF
TRBJ2-3	.	TRBV10-3	.	TGTGCCATCAGTGCGGAGAGCGGTAGCACAGATACGCAGTATTTT	CAISAESGSTDTQYF
TRBJ2-5	.	TRBV6-5	TRBD2	TGTGGAACACAGACTAGCGGTTCAGAGACCCAGTACTTC	CGTQTSGSETQYF
TRBJ2-7	.	TRBV11-2	.	TGTGCCAGCAGCCCCAGGGGGGTCTCAAGCTACGAGCAGTACTTC	CASSPRGVSSYEQYF
TRBJ1-5	.	TRBV27	TRBD1	TGTGCCAGCAGGGTAACAGGGGAGAATCAGCCCCAGCATTTT	CASRVTGENQPQHF
TRBJ1-3	.	TRBV6-1	.	TGTGCCAGCAGTGATCCATTCGGGGGGGGAGGAGGAAACACCATATATTTT	CASSDPFGGGGGNTIYF
TRBJ1-2	.	TRBV28	TRBD1	TGTGCCAGCAGCTCCAAAATCCGGACAGGGGAAGAAGACGGCTACACCTTC	CASSSKIRTGEEDGYTF
TRBJ2-2	.	TRBV7-9	TRBD1	TGTGCCGCTCCGGGACAGGGTAAAAGCCGGGGGAACACCGGGGAGCTGTTTTTT	CAAPGQGKSRGNTGELFF
TRBJ1-1	.	TRBV3-1/TRBV3-2	.	TGTGCCAGCAGCCAAGTCCAGGGGAACACTGAAGCTTTCTTT	CASSQVQGNTEAFF